These T cell receptor beta chains were read from a single sample in a study of neoadjuvant anti-PD-1 for oral cavity cancer. Clones were read by immunoSEQ multiplex PCR, and TCRdb kept only the in-frame ones, dropping some. The sample carries 84,000 or so clones, approximately 84% recorded once. The source was PBMCs, collected before nivolumab (anti-PD-1) treatment. Receptor source: a person aged 40 to 85 with oral cavity squamous cell carcinoma. CDR3s include the opening cysteine and the closing phenylalanine or tryptophan. The order of the fields is clone size, D gene, J gene, V gene, CDR3 DNA, CDR3 protein. The D gene is left open where the match is weak. Clone size is not always given. Where it is, it says once, few, many or a class for expanded clones.

NA NA TRBJ1-1 TRBV2 TGTGCCAGCAAGACGGACAGAAACACTGAAGCTTTCTTT CASKTDRNTEAFF
NA TRBD1 TRBJ2-1 TRBV6-1 TGTGCCAGCAGTCTCTGGGACAGGATAAATGAGCAGTTCTTC CASSLWDRINEQFF
NA TRBD1 TRBJ1-2 TRBV30 TGTGCCTGGGGCTCGCCAGGGGGCGGCTATGGCTACACCTTC CAWGSPGGGYGYTF
NA TRBD1 TRBJ2-7 TRBV7-8 TGTGCCAGCAGCCTCGGGACAGCCAACTACGAGCAGTACTTC CASSLGTANYEQYF
NA TRBD1 TRBJ1-1 TRBV5-1 TGCGCCAGCAGCTTAGACAGGGGGCCGGCTGAAGCTTTCTTT CASSLDRGPAEAFF
NA TRBD2 TRBJ2-7 TRBV27 TGTGCCAGTGGGGGGGGAAGCTCCTACGAGCAGTACTTC CASGGGSSYEQYF
NA NA TRBJ2-7 TRBV29-1 TGCAGCGTTGGGAAGGGGAAAGCCCTCGGCTACGAGCAGTACTTC CSVGKGKALGYEQYF
NA NA TRBJ2-3 TRBV19 TGTGCCAGTAGTATAGGGGCGTGGGGCACAGATACGCAGTATTTT CASSIGAWGTDTQYF
NA NA TRBJ2-1 TRBV6-5 TGTGCCAGCAGCAACCCGGACCCGACAAATGAGCAGTTCTTC CASSNPDPTNEQFF
NA NA TRBJ2-2 TRBV5-1 TGCGCCAGCAGCTTACTCTCCAGCGGAGTTAACACCGGGGAGCTGTTTTTT CASSLLSSGVNTGELFF
NA NA TRBJ2-1 TRBV7-3 TGTGCCAGCAGCTTAAGTAGCGGAAGCTACAATGAGCAGTTCTTC CASSLSSGSYNEQFF
NA TRBD1 TRBJ2-7 TRBV2 TGTGCCAGCAGTGAAGAGGGACAGGGTCTGGGGGAGCAGTACTTC CASSEEGQGLGEQYF
few NA TRBJ1-2 TRBV5-1 TGCGCCAGCAGCTTGGATGGTGCAGGGGCCTATGGCTACACCTTC CASSLDGAGAYGYTF
NA TRBD2 TRBJ2-7 TRBV6-5 TGTGCCAGCAGTTCTAATACGGGAGGGTACGAGCAGTACTTC CASSSNTGGYEQYF
NA NA TRBJ1-1 TRBV10-3 TGTGCCATCAGTGAGTCGTCTCCGGCTGAAGCTTTCTTT CAISESSPAEAFF
NA NA TRBJ2-7 TRBV28 TGTGCCAGCAGTTTAGAGCGGGACAGGTCCTACGAGCAGTACTTC CASSLERDRSYEQYF
NA NA TRBJ2-1 TRBV2 TGTGCCAGCAGTGAACGCGGGCTAGAGCAGTTCTTC CASSERGLEQFF
NA TRBD1 TRBJ2-7 TRBV5-6 TGTGCCAGCAGGGCCGGGACAGGGAGTTACGAGCAGTACTTC CASRAGTGSYEQYF
NA NA TRBJ2-3 TRBV5-1 TGCGCCAGCAGAAGCGTAAGCACAGATACGCAGTATTTT CASRSVSTDTQYF
NA NA TRBJ2-7 TRBV5-4 TGTGCCAGCAGCATTTCGGACTCCCACTACGAGCAGTACTTC CASSISDSHYEQYF
NA NA TRBJ2-1 TRBV9 TGTGCCAGCAGCGGGACGACTAGTAGCAATGAGCAGTTCTTC CASSGTTSSNEQFF
NA NA TRBJ1-2 TRBV27 TGTGCCAGCGGGATTGGGGGGATCTATGGCTACACCTTC CASGIGGIYGYTF
NA TRBD2 TRBJ2-2 TRBV6-5 TGTGCCAGCAGTTCCCTCGCAGGGAGGGTCACCGGGGAGCTGTTTTTT CASSSLAGRVTGELFF
NA TRBD1 TRBJ2-1 TRBV29-1 TGCAGCGCCAAACAGGGGGCTTTAGGGAATGAGCAGTTCTTC CSAKQGALGNEQFF
once NA TRBJ1-1 TRBV5-1 TGCGCCAGCAGCTTGGCGACTCTTACGGTCACTGAAGCTTTCTTT CASSLATLTVTEAFF
NA NA TRBJ2-6 TRBV6-5 TGTGCCGCGGGTAGGGTCTCTGGGGCCAACGTCCTGACTTTC CAAGRVSGANVLTF
once NA TRBJ2-3 TRBV9 TGTGCCAGCAGCGTAGGGGCTAGGCAAACTAGCACAGATACGCAGTATTTT CASSVGARQTSTDTQYF
NA NA TRBJ1-2 TRBV2 TGTGCCAGCAGTGTTCGGGGAGGCGGCTACACCTTC CASSVRGGGYTF
NA NA TRBJ2-3 TRBV16 TGTGCCAGCAGCCCGCAGGGCGGCACAGATACGCAGTATTTT CASSPQGGTDTQYF
once NA TRBJ2-3 TRBV9 TGTGCCAGCAGCGTAGCTGGGCGGGCTAACACAGATACGCAGTATTTT CASSVAGRANTDTQYF
NA TRBD2 TRBJ2-1 TRBV9 TGTGCCAGCAGCGAAACACCGGGACTAGCGGAGCAGTTCTTC CASSETPGLAEQFF
NA NA TRBJ1-5 TRBV6-5 TGTGCCAGCAGACCCGGGACATCCCTCAATCAGCCCCAGCATTTT CASRPGTSLNQPQHF
NA NA TRBJ2-7 TRBV5-1 TGCGCCAGCAAATCTCGAGGGGTGGCCGGCTCCGAGCAGTACTTC CASKSRGVAGSEQYF
NA TRBD2 TRBJ2-1 TRBV7-3 TGTGCCAGCAGCTTATATCGGGGGGACAATGAGCAGTTCTTC CASSLYRGDNEQFF
NA NA TRBJ1-2 TRBV15 TGTGCCACCAGCAGAGGTACAGGGTTCGACTACACCTTC CATSRGTGFDYTF
once NA TRBJ1-2 TRBV2 TGTGCCAGCAGTGAGGCAGGGGACTATGGCTACACCTTC CASSEAGDYGYTF
NA NA TRBJ1-2 TRBV6-6 TGTGCCAGCAGTTACGGCCAGGCTCCGTGGATCTACACCTTC CASSYGQAPWIYTF
NA TRBD1 TRBJ1-5 TRBV30 TGTGCCTGGAGTCCCACAGGGGGCGGGCAGCCCCAGCATTTT CAWSPTGGGQPQHF
once NA TRBJ2-7 TRBV2 TGTGCCAGCAGTGCCAGGGTAGAGTCCTACGAGCAGTACTTC CASSARVESYEQYF
NA TRBD1 TRBJ1-5 TRBV29-1 TGCAGCTTTGTACAGGGGGAAGGCAATCAGCCCCAGCATTTT CSFVQGEGNQPQHF
once NA TRBJ1-5 TRBV6-5 TGTGCCAGCAGTTACCGGGCCTCCCAGGGGCCCCAGCATTTT CASSYRASQGPQHF
NA NA TRBJ1-2 TRBV5-8 TGTGCCAGCAGCGTGGGGGGTCAGAGCTATGGCTACACCTTC CASSVGGQSYGYTF
NA TRBD1 TRBJ1-2 TRBV30 TGTGCCTGGACCCAAGGGGGCCCGACAGGGGATGGCTACACCTTC CAWTQGGPTGDGYTF
NA TRBD2 TRBJ2-5 TRBV28 TGTGCCAGCAGTCCCTGGACTAGCGGGAGGGTGGAGACCCAGTACTTC CASSPWTSGRVETQYF
once NA TRBJ2-7 TRBV27 TGTGCCAGCAGTTTGGGGGCAGGAACCACCTACGAGCAGTACTTC CASSLGAGTTYEQYF
NA TRBD2 TRBJ2-3 TRBV4-1 TGCGCCAGCAGCCAAGAAGGTCTAGCGGGAGCGAGGGATACGCAGTATTTT CASSQEGLAGARDTQYF
NA NA TRBJ1-1 TRBV5-1 TGCGCCAGCAGCTCCCAGGTTAACACTGAAGCTTTCTTT CASSSQVNTEAFF
NA NA TRBJ1-1 TRBV5-1 TGCGCCAGCAGCTTGAACACCGCAGGGACTGAAGCTTTCTTT CASSLNTAGTEAFF
NA NA TRBJ1-1 TRBV19 TGTGCCAGTAGTATAGCGGGGGTGGAAGCTTTCTTT CASSIAGVEAFF
NA TRBD2 TRBJ2-2 TRBV7-6 TGTGCCAGCAGCTCTAATAGCGGGAGTGGAACCGGGGAGCTGTTTTTT CASSSNSGSGTGELFF
NA NA TRBJ1-2 TRBV2 TGTGCCAGCAGTGAGGGACCTTCGTTAGGTGGCTACACCTTC CASSEGPSLGGYTF
NA TRBD2 TRBJ2-2 TRBV13 TGTGCCAGCAGCTTTAAGACTAGCGGGAGGGCCGGGGAGCTGTTTTTT CASSFKTSGRAGELFF
once TRBD2 TRBJ2-2 TRBV4-1 TGCGCCAGCAGCCAAACACTAGCGGGAGGCCCTGGGCCGAACACCGGGGAGCTGTTTTTT CASSQTLAGGPGPNTGELFF
NA TRBD1 TRBJ1-5 TRBV2 TGTGCCAGCAGTGAAAGACAGGGCTCCTATCAGCCCCAGCATTTT CASSERQGSYQPQHF